This T cell receptor (beta chain) was recovered during a study of blood T cell repertoires in COVID-19. CDR3 size: 15 residues. Germline assignment: CDR1 SEHNR and CDR2 FQNEAQ (reference sequence). The V and J ends lost 1 base and 8 bases, in that order; junction bases with no gene match: 7. The repertoire was sequenced with immunoSEQ multiplex PCR; TCRdb's copy has only in-frame clones and lacks some. This sample carries over 400,000 clones, around nine tenths of them seen once, and the ten largest clones take approximately 8%. The V gene is TRBV7-9, the J gene TRBJ2-3, with 9 bases identical to TRBD1. The source of this sequence is an older woman who had recovered from COVID-19. The material sequenced was PBMCs or T cells enriched from blood (not recorded which). The CDR3 spells CASSLVGQGWVTQYF. The CDR3 DNA reads as TGTGCCAGCAGCTTAGTGGGACAGGGATGGGTTACGCAGTATTTT.